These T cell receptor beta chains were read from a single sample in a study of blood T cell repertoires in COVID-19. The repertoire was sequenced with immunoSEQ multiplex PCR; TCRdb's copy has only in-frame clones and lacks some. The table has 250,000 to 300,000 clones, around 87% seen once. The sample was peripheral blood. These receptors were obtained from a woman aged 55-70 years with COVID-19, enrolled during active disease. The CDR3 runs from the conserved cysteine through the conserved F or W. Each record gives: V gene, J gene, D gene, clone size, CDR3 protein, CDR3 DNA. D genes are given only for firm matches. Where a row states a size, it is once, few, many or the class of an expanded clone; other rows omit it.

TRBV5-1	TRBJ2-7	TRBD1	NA	CASSSLQGADYEQYF	TGCGCCAGCAGCTCCCTACAGGGGGCGGACTACGAGCAGTACTTC
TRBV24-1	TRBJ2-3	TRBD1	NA	CATSGIQGTDTQYF	TGTGCCACCAGTGGGATACAGGGGACAGATACGCAGTATTTT
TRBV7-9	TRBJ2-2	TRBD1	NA	CASSLLSYTGQGAGELFF	TGTGCCAGCAGCTTACTATCTTATACGGGACAGGGAGCCGGGGAGCTGTTTTTT
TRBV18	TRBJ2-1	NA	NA	CASSRRQFSYNEQFF	TGTGCCAGCTCCCGCAGACAGTTCTCCTACAATGAGCAGTTCTTC
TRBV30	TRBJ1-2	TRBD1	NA	CAWSSEDRAGYTF	TGTGCCTGGAGTTCGGAGGACAGGGCTGGCTACACCTTC
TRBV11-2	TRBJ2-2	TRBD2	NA	CASSLREARGGELFF	TGTGCCAGCAGCTTGCGGGAGGCCCGGGGCGGGGAGCTGTTTTTT
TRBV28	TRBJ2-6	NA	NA	CASSSPNGANVLTF	TGTGCCAGCAGTTCTCCTAACGGGGCCAACGTCCTGACTTTC
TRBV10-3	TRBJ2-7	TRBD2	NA	CAISDGGRAYEQYF	TGTGCCATCAGTGACGGCGGGAGGGCCTACGAGCAGTACTTC
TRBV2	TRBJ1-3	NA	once	CASSEPRAGGPSGNTIYF	TGTGCCAGCAGTGAACCTAGGGCGGGGGGTCCCTCTGGAAACACCATATATTTT
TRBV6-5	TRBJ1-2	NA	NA	CASLRQASGYTF	TGTGCCAGTTTAAGACAGGCAAGTGGCTACACCTTC
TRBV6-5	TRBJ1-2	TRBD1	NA	CASSYRGTDYGYTF	TGTGCCAGCAGTTACCGCGGGACAGACTATGGCTACACCTTC
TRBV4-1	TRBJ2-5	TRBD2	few	CASSRDGTSVQETQYF	TGCGCCAGCAGCCGCGACGGGACTAGCGTACAAGAGACCCAGTACTTC
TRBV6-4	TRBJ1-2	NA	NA	CASRRTAGPNYGYTF	TGTGCCAGCCGTCGAACGGCAGGGCCGAACTATGGCTACACCTTC
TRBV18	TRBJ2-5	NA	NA	CASSPLGGTQETQYF	TGTGCCAGCTCACCACTCGGCGGGACCCAAGAGACCCAGTACTTC
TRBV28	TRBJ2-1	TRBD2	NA	CASSRLAGVNEQFF	TGTGCCAGCAGTCGGCTAGCGGGAGTTAATGAGCAGTTCTTC
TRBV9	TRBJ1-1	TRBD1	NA	CASSVSGGNTEAFF	TGTGCCAGCAGCGTATCAGGGGGGAACACTGAAGCTTTCTTT